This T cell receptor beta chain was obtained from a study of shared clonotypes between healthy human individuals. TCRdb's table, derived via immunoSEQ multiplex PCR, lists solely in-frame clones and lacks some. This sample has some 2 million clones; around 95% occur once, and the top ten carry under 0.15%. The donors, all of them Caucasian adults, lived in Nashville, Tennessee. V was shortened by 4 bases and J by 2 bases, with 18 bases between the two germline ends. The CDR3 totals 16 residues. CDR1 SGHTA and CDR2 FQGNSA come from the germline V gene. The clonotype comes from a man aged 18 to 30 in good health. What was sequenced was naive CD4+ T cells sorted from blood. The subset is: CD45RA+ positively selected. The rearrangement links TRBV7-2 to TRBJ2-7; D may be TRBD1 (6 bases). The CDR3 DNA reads TGTGCCAGCAGCTCTCTTGGACAGCCATGGGCCTACGAGCAGTACTTC. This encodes CASSSLGQPWAYEQYF.